This T cell receptor (beta chain) was identified during a study of cytomegalovirus exposure and HLA in healthy donors. The junction had 9 bases not matched to a gene; V was cut back by 5 bases and J by 5 bases. Germline V gives CDR1 SGHTA, CDR2 FQGNSA. The CDR3 runs 15 residues. Method: immunoSEQ multiplex PCR; TCRdb's copy keeps in-frame clones and lacks some. The sample includes 120,000 to 150,000 clones, less than 90% of them seen just once. Input material: PBMCs. The sequence derives from a man in his late teens or twenties in good health and CMV-seronegative. The V and J genes are TRBV7-2 and TRBJ2-1; 7 nucleotides align to TRBD2. The CDR3 DNA is TGTGCCAGCAGCATTAGTCTAGCGGATCACAATGAGCAGTTCTTC. It specifies CASSISLADHNEQFF. Using reference TRBV7-2 and TRBJ2-1 for the parts outside the CDR3, the full variable domain is GAGVSQSPSNKVTEKGKDVELRCDPISGHTALYWYRQSLGQGLEFLIYFQGNSAPDKSGLPSDRFSAERTGGSVSTLTIQRTQQEDSAVYLCASSISLADHNEQFFGPGTRLTVL.